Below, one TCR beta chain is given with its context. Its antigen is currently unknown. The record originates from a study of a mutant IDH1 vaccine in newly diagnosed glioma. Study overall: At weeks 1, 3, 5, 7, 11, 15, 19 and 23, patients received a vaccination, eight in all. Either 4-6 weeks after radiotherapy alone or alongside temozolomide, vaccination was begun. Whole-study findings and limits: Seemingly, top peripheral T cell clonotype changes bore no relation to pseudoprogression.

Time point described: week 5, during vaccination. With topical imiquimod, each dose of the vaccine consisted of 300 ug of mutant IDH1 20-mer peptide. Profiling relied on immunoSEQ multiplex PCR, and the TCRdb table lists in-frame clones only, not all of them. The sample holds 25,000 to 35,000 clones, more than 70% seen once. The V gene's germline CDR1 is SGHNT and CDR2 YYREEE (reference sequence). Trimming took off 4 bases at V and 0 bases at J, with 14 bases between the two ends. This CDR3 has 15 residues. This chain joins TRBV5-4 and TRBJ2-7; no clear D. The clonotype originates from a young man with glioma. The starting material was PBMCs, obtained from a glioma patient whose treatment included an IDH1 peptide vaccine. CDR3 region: CASSPGQRNSYEQYF. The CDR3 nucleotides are TGTGCCAGCAGCCCCGGCCAGCGCAACTCCTACGAGCAGTACTTC. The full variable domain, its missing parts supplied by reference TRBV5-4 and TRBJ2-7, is ETGVTQSPTHLIKTRGQQVTLRCSSQSGHNTVSWYQQALGQGPQFIFQYYREEENGRGNFPPRFSGLQFPNYSSELNVNALELDDSALYLCASSPGQRNSYEQYFGPGTRLTVT.